This T cell receptor (beta chain) was identified in a study of blood T cells in healthy people across ages. Alongside a J-beta primer mix, a sample-barcoded 5' primer served in a second PCR lasting about 7 to 12 cycles. MiXCR, applied by TCRdb to the 5' RACE reads, yields one record per CDR3 protein. Of around 800,000 distinct CDR3 sequences in the sample, 53% were seen once. This clonotype was picked up a small number of times. The CDR3 is 14 amino acids. Germline V lookup: CDR1 KGHDR, CDR2 SFDVKD. The J segment lost 2 bases and the V segment lost 7 bases, leaving 3 bases of the junction unmatched. The sample consisted of blood. The rearrangement joins TRBV24-1 to TRBJ2-5, with 10 bases matching TRBD1. This sequence was found in a man at least 80 years old in good health. In nucleotides, the CDR3 is TGTGCCACCAGCCGGGACAGGGGTCAAGAGACCCAGTACTTC. This gives the protein CATSRDRGQETQYF.